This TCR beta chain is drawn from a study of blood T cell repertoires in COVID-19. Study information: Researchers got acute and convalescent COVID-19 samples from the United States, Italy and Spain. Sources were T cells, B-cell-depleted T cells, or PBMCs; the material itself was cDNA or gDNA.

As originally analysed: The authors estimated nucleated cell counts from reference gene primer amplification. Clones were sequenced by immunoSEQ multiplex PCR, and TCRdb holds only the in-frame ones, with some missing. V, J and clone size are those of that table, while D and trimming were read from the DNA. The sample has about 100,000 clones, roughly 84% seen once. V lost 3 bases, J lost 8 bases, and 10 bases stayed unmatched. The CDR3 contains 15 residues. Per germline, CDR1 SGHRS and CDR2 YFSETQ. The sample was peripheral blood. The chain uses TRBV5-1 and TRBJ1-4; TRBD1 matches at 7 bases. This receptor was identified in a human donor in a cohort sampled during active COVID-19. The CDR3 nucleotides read TGCGCCAGCAGCTCTACCCCAGGGGGTAACGAAAAACTGTTTTTT. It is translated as CASSSTPGGNEKLFF.